This T cell receptor (beta chain) emerged from a study of blood T cell repertoires in COVID-19. Trimming pared 2 bases from V and 7 bases from J, leaving 12 bases between. The length of the CDR3 is 15 residues. The germline V gene encodes CDR1 MNHEY and CDR2 SMNVEV (reference sequence). The protocol was immunoSEQ multiplex PCR, while the TCRdb copy is restricted to in-frame clones and leaves out a portion. The sample has 200,000 to 300,000 clones; roughly nine tenths are singletons. Source material: PBMCs or T cells enriched from blood (not recorded which). The clonotype originates from a woman younger than 30 who had recovered from COVID-19. The chain couples TRBV27 to TRBJ1-6; TRBD1 might be the D (6 bases). CDR3 coding DNA: TGTGCCAGCAGTTTAAGTACAGGGTGGAATTCACCCCTCCACTTT. Protein sequence: CASSLSTGWNSPLHF.